The next 10 T cell receptor beta chains were all read from a single sample in a study of regulatory T cells in long-lasting Graves disease. Noted time point: newly diagnosed GD, antithyroid drugs for less than 3 months. From PBMCs, RNA was extracted and then used to make the TCR library. Assembly of TCR beta libraries relied on iRepertoire HTBI primers together with Arm-PCR of CDR3 regions. TCRdb fed the multiplex PCR reads into MiXCR, producing one record per CDR3 protein. Of a few hundred thousand distinct CDR3 sequences in the sample, about 15% are singletons; the top ten hold approximately 22%. These data also formed part of another study, on T cells in Graves' hyperthyroidism and ophthalmopathy.

The sequencing here drew on peripheral blood mononuclear cells (PBMCs), taken at new diagnosis, from a patient treated with antithyroid drugs. Receptors originate from a woman younger than 30 with Graves disease.

Ten or more counts support this clonotype. The chain combines TRBV7-2 with TRBJ2-7; D unclear. The CDR3 consists of 14 residues. Germline CDR1 SGHTA, CDR2 FQGNSA. V was cut by 2 bases and J by 2 bases, with 10 bases left in between. CDR3 sequence reads: CASSLSSPAYEQYF. DNA for the CDR3: TGTGCCAGCAGCTTATCCTCCCCTGCCTACGAGCAGTACTTC.

This clonotype came up many times. This chain joins TRBV30 and TRBJ2-3, with 12 bases aligning to TRBD2. The CDR3 loop spans 16 amino acids. Trimming took 0 bases from V and 2 from J; bases not matched to a gene: 3. The germline V gene encodes CDR1 GTSNPN and CDR2 SVGIG (reference sequence). The CDR3 loop reads CAWSVGLAGITDTQYF. DNA of the CDR3: TGTGCCTGGAGTGTTGGACTAGCGGGGATCACAGATACGCAGTATTTT.

This clonotype was picked up many times. The chain joins TRBV20-1 to TRBJ2-1, with TRBD2 identical over 12 bases. Per the germline V gene, CDR1 is DFQATT and CDR2 is SNEGSKA (reference sequence). This CDR3 has 15 residues. The J segment lost 1 base and the V segment lost 6 bases, leaving 4 bases of the junction unmatched. DNA of the CDR3: TGCAGTGCGAGCCTAGCGGGAGGGTCCTACAATGAGCAGTTCTTC. Its protein is CSASLAGGSYNEQFF.

This clonotype occurred many times. V is TRBV20-1 and J is TRBJ2-7; 9 bases are shared with TRBD1. J was trimmed by 4 bases and V by 4 bases; bases with no gene match: 5. From germline, CDR1 is DFQATT and CDR2 SNEGSKA (reference sequence). The length of the CDR3 is 13 residues. The CDR3 is CSATHRGRYEQYF. CDR3 in DNA: TGCAGTGCTACGCACAGGGGGCGATACGAGCAGTACTTC.

Of note for this clonotype: This may be a read error, as it is one base from a much larger clone. This chain connects TRBV30 to TRBJ2-1; TRBD2 might be the D (5 bases). The V gene lost 0 bases and the J gene lost 5 bases, with 14 bases spanning the gap. The CDR3 consists of 15 residues. Per germline, CDR1 GTSNPN and CDR2 SVGIG (reference sequence). CDR3 nucleotide sequence: TGTGCCTGGAGTGTTTTGAGGGCCGCCCACAATGAGCAGTTCTTC. Translated: CAWSVLRAAHNEQFF.

This clonotype was recorded many times. The chain employs TRBV2 and TRBJ2-7; 7 positions agree with TRBD1. Losses at the gene ends were 7 bases for V and 7 bases for J; bases not matched to a gene: 13. Germline lookup yields CDR1 SNHLY and CDR2 FYNNEI. The CDR3 is 14 residues long. CDR3 sequence reads: CASTVGTGVGEQYF. For the CDR3, the DNA is TGTGCCAGCACGGTAGGAACAGGGGTCGGGGAGCAGTACTTC.

At least ten counts were recorded for this clonotype. This chain uses TRBV20-1 with TRBJ1-1; tentatively, D is TRBD1 (6 bases). In germline, CDR1 is DFQATT, CDR2 SNEGSKA (reference sequence). V was trimmed by 0 bases and J by 5 bases, leaving 19 bases between them. The CDR3 loop spans 16 amino acids. In DNA form, the CDR3 reads TGCAGTGCTAGAGATATCCGGACAGCTGATCGTACTGAAGCTTTCTTT. Translating it yields CSARDIRTADRTEAFF.

The gene calls are TRBV5-5 and TRBJ1-1; D unresolved. Germline V gene lookup returns CDR1 SGHKS and CDR2 YYEKEE (reference sequence). The CDR3 sequence is 14 residues long. Between the trimmed V and J ends, which lost 5 bases and 7 bases, there was a span of 18 bases. The CDR3 sequence: CASSSSLGTYEAFF. Here the CDR3 DNA reads TGTGCCAGCAGTAGTTCACTAGGTACATATGAAGCTTTCTTT.

The table lists this clonotype with many counts. The chain combines TRBV5-1 with TRBJ2-1; 7 bases fit TRBD1. The CDR3 covers 14 residues. Unmatched junction bases numbered 12, after V lost 9 bases and J lost 6 bases. Looked up from germline, CDR1 is SGHRS and CDR2 is YFSETQ. The CDR3: CATRPGQNSNEQFF. The CDR3 DNA sequence: TGCGCCACCCGGCCGGGACAGAACTCCAATGAGCAGTTCTTC.

This clonotype was counted a few times. CDR3 bases: TGCAGCATGGGGCTAGCGGGAGTGAGAGAGACCCAGTACTTC. It specifies CSMGLAGVRETQYF. The chain joins TRBV29-1 to TRBJ2-5; TRBD2 agrees at 10 bases. V trimming: 8 bases; J trimming: 4 bases; junction bases outside the gene matches: 10. Germline V lookup: CDR1 SQVTM, CDR2 ANQGSEA. This CDR3 has 14 residues.